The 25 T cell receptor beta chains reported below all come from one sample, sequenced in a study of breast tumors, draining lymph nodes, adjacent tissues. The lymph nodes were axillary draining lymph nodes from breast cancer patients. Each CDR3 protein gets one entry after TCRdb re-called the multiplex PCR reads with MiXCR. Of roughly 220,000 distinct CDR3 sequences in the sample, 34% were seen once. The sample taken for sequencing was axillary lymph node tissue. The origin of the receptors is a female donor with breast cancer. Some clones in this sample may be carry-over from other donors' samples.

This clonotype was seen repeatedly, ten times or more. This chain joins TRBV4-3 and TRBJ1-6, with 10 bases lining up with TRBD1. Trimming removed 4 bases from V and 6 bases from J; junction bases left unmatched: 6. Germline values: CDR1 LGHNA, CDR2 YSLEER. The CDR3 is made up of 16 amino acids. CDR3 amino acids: CASSPNRDRGNSPLHF. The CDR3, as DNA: TGCGCCAGCAGCCCGAATCGGGACAGGGGTAATTCACCCCTCCACTTT.

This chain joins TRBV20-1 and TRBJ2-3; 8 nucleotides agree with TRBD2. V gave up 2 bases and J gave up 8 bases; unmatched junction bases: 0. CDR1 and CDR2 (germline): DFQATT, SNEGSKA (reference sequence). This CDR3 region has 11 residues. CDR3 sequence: CSARLAGTQYF. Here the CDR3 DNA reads TGCAGTGCTAGACTAGCGGGTACGCAGTATTTT.

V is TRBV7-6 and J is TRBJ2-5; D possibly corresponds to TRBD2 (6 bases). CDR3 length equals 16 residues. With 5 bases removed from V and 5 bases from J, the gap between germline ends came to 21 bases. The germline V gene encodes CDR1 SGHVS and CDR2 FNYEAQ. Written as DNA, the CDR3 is TGTGCCAGCAGCCCAGGAGGCCTAGCGAGGGACGAGACCCAGTACTTC. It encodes CASSPGGLARDETQYF.

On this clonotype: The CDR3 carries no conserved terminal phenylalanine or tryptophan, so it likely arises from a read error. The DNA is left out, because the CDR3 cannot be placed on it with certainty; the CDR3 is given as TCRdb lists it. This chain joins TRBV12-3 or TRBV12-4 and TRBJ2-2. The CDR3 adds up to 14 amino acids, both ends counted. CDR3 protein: CASRLRGNTGERMS.

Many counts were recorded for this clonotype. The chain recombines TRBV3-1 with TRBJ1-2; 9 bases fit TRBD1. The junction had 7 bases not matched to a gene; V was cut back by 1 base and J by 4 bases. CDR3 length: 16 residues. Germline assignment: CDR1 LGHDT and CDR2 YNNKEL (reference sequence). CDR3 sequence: CASSQAGQGGSYGYTF. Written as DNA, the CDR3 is TGTGCCAGCAGCCAAGCGGGACAGGGAGGGAGCTATGGCTACACCTTC.

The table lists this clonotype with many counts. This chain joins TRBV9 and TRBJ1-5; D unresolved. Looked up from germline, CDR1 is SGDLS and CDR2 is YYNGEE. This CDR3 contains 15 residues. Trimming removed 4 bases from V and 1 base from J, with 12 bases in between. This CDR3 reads CASSPRGNSNQPQHF. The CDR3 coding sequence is TGTGCCAGCAGCCCTCGAGGGAACAGCAATCAGCCCCAGCATTTT.

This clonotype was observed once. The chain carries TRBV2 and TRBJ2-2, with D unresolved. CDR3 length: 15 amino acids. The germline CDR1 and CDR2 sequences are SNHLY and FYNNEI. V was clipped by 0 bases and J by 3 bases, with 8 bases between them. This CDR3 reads CASSEAGMDTGELFF. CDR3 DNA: TGTGCCAGCAGTGAAGCGGGGATGGACACCGGGGAGCTGTTTTTT. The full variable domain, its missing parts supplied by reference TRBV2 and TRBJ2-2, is EPEVTQTPSHQVTQMGQEVILRCVPISNHLYFYWYRQILGQKVEFLVSFYNNEISEKSEIFDDQFSVERPDGSNFTLKIRSTKLEDSAMYFCASSEAGMDTGELFFGEGSRLTVL.

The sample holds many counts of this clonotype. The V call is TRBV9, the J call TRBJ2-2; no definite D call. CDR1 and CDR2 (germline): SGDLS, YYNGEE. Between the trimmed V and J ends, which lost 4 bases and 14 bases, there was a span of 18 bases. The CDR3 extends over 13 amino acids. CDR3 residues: CASSPLDGLQLFF. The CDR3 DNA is TGTGCCAGCAGCCCTCTGGATGGATTACAACTGTTTTTT. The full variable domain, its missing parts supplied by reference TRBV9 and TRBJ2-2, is DSGVTQTPKHLITATGQRVTLRCSPRSGDLSVYWYQQSLDQGLQFLIQYYNGEERAKGNILERFSAQQFPDLHSELNLSSLELGDSALYFCASSPLDGLQLFFGEGSRLTVL.

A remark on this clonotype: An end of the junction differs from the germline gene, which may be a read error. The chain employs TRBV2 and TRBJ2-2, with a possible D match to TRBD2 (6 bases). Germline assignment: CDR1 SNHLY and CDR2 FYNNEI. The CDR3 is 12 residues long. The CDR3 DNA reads TGTGCCAGCAGCTTGGACCGCGGGGAGCTGCTTTTT. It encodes CASSLDRGELLF.

CDR3 protein: CASSLYRGGELFF. CDR3 bases: TGTGCCAGCAGTTTGTACAGGGGCGGGGAACTGTTTTTT. This chain connects TRBV28 to TRBJ1-4, with 7 bases lining up with TRBD1. V was pared by 3 bases and J by 12 bases, with 7 bases of the junction left unmatched. CDR1 and CDR2 (germline): MDHEN, SYDVKM. The CDR3 contains 13 residues.

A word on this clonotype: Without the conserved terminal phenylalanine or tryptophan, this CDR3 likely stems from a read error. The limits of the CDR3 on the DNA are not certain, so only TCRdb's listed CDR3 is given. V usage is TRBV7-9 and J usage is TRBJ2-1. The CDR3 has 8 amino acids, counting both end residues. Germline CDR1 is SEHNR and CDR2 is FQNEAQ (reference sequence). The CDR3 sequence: CASSRAFS.

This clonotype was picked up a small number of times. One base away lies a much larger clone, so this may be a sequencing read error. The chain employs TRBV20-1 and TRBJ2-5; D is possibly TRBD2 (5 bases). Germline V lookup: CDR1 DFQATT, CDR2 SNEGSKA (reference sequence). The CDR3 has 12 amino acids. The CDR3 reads CSARASQETPYF. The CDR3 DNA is TGCAGTGCTAGAGCTAGCCAAGAGACCCCGTACTTC.

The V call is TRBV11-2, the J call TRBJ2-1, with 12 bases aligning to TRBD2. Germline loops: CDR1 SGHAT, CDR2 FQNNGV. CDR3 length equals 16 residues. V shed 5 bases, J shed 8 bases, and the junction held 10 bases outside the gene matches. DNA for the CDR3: TGTGCCAGCAGCCTCCCTGGACTAGCGGGGACGGATGAGCAGTTCTTC. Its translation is CASSLPGLAGTDEQFF.

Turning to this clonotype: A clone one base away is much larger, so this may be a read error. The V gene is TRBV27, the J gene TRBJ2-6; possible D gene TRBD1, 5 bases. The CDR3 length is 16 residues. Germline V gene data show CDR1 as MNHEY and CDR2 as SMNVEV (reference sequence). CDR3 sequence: CASSFFGVSGANVPTF. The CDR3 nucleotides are TGTGCCAGCAGTTTCTTTGGAGTTTCTGGGGCCAACGTCCCGACTTTC.

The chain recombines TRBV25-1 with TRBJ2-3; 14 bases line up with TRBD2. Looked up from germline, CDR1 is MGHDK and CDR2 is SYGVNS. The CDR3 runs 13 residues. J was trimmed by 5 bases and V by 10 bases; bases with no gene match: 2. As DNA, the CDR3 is TGTGCCAAGACTAGCGGGGGGGAAGATACGCAGTATTTT. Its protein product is CAKTSGGEDTQYF.

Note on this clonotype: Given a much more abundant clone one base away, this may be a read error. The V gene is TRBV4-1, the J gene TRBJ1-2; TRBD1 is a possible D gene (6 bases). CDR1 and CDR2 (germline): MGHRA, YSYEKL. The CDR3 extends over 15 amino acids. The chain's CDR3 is CASSHTQGLSYGCTF. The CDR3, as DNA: TGCGCCAGCAGCCATACACAGGGACTTTCCTATGGCTGCACCTTC.

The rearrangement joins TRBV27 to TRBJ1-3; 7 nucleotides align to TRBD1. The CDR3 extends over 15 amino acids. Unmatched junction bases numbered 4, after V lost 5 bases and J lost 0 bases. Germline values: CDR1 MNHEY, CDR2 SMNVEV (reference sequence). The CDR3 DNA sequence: TGTGCCAGCAGTAGACAGGGCGTCTCTGGAAACACCATATATTTT. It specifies CASSRQGVSGNTIYF.

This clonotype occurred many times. The CDR3 reads CASSLRGGTGAVTF. CDR3 sequence (DNA): TGTGCCAGCAGCTTGCGCGGGGGGACGGGAGCGGTTACCTTC. V gene TRBV5-6 combines with J gene TRBJ1-2, with D perhaps TRBD1 (5 bases). V gave up 1 base and J gave up 14 bases, with 21 bases separating them. CDR3 length: 14 amino acids. Germline V gene data show CDR1 as SGHDT and CDR2 as YYEEEE.

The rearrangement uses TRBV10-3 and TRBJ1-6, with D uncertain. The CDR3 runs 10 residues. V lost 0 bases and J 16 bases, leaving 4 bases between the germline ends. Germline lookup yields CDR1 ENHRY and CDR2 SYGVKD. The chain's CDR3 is CAISESGLHF. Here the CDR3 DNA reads TGTGCCATCAGTGAGTCCGGGCTCCACTTT.

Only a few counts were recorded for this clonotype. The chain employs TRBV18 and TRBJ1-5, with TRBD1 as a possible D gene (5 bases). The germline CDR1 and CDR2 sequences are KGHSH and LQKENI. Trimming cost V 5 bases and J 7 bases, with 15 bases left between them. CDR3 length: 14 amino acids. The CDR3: CASSTRQLEQPQHF. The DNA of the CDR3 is TGTGCCAGCTCAACGAGACAGTTAGAACAGCCCCAGCATTTT. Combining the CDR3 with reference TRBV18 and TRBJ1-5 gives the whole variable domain NAGVMQNPRHLVRRRGQEARLRCSPMKGHSHVYWYRQLPEEGLKFMVYLQKENIIDESGMPKERFSAEFPKEGPSILRIQQVVRGDSAAYFCASSTRQLEQPQHFGDGTRLSIL.

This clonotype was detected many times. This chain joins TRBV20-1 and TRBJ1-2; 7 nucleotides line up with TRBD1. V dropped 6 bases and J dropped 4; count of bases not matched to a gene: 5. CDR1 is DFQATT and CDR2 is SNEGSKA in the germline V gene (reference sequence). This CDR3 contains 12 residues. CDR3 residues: CSAQDRSYGYTF. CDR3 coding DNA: TGCAGTGCCCAGGACAGGAGCTATGGCTACACCTTC.

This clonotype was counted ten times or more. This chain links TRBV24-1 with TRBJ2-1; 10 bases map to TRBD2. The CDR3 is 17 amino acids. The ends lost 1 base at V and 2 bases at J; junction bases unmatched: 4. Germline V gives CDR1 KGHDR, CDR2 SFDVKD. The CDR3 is CATSDFKGTSAYNEQFF. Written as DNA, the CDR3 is TGTGCCACCAGTGATTTCAAGGGGACTAGCGCCTACAATGAGCAGTTCTTC.

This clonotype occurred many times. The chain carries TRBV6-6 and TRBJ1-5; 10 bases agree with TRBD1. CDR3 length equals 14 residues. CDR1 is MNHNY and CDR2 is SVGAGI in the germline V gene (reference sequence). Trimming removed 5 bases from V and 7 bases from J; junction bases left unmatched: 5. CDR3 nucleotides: TGTGCCAGCAGTGCGACAGGGGGCCGCCAGCCCCAGCATTTT. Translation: CASSATGGRQPQHF.

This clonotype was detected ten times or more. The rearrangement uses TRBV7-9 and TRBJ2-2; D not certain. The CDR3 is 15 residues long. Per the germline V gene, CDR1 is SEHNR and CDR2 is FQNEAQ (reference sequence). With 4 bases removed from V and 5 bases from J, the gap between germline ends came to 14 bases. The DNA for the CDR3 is TGTGCCAGCAGCTCGCAGCAACAAGGGACCGGGGAGCTGTTTTTT. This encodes CASSSQQQGTGELFF.

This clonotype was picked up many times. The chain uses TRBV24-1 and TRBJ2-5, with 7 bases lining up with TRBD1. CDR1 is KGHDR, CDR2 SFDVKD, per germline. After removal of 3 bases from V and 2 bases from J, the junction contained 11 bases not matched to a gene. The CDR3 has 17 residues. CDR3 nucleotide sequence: TGTGCCACCAGTGATCCGGGTGTAGGGGGCCCTCAAGAGACCCAGTACTTC. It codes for CATSDPGVGGPQETQYF.